A single T cell receptor (beta chain) is shown here with its context. Authors' methods: Estimation of nucleated cell counts was performed using reference gene primer amplification. The data were produced by immunoSEQ multiplex PCR, yet TCRdb's version contains in-frame clones alone and is incomplete. The V and J calls and clone size were taken over from that table, and D and trimming were inferred from the DNA. This sample has roughly 260,000 clones; more than 75% occur once, and the top ten carry approximately 9.4%. Trimming cost V 2 bases and J 3 bases, with 5 bases left between them. Germline loops: CDR1 MNHEY, CDR2 SVGEGT. This CDR3 is 13 amino acids long. The sample originates from a study of blood T cell repertoires in COVID-19. About the study: Donors in the United States, Italy and Spain gave samples during acute or convalescent COVID-19. PBMCs, B-cell-depleted T cells, or T cells were the source of the cDNA or gDNA that made up the material.

J is TRBJ2-1 and V is TRBV6-2 or TRBV6-3; D ambiguous. The sequenced sample consisted of peripheral blood. This TCR came from a man aged 35-49 years who had recovered from COVID-19. This CDR3 reads CASSYELYNEQFF. The DNA for the CDR3 is TGTGCCAGCAGTTACGAGCTCTACAATGAGCAGTTCTTC.